One TCR beta chain is described in this entry. The antigen is unknown. These data come from a study of cytomegalovirus exposure and HLA in healthy donors. At the level of the study: From donors who were HLA-typed, an early data release held about 85 million unique TCRs. Findings and limits, study-wide: Based on reports, TCR beta sequences accurately predicted HLA-A and HLA-B alleles for most subjects. Researchers counted over 150 TCR beta chains as cytomegalovirus-associated.

Each donor's status was that of a healthy bone marrow donor. V lost 4 bases to trimming and J lost 8 bases; unmatched junction nucleotides: 6. The CDR3 is 15 residues long. CDR1 and CDR2 from the germline V gene are SGDLS and YYNGEE. With 60 Vbeta and 13 Jbeta primers, the PCR was carried out. Some clones are missing from TCRdb's copy, which holds only in-frame ones; the method was immunoSEQ multiplex PCR. This table holds about 110,000 clones, over 60% found once. This chain connects TRBV9 to TRBJ2-1; 13 bases are shared with TRBD2. The sequenced material came from PBMCs. The TCR was taken from a female donor in good health and CMV-seropositive. The CDR3 nucleotides read TGTGCCAGCAGCCAGGGACTAGCGGGAAGGGATGAGCAGTTCTTC. This gives the protein CASSQGLAGRDEQFF.